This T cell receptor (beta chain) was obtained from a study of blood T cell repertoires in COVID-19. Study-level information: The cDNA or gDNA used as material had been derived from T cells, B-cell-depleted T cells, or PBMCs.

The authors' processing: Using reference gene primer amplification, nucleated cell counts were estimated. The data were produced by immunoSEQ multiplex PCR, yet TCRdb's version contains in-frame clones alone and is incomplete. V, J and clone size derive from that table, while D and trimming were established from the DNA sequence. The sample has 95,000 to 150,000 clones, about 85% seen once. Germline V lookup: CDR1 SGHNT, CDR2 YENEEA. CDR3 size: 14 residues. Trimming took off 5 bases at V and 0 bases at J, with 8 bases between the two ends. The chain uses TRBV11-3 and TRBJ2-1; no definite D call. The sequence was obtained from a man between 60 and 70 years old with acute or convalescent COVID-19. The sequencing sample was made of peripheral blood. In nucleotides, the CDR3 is TGTGCCAGCAGCCCTCTCTGCTCCTACAATGAGCAGTTCTTC. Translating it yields CASSPLCSYNEQFF.